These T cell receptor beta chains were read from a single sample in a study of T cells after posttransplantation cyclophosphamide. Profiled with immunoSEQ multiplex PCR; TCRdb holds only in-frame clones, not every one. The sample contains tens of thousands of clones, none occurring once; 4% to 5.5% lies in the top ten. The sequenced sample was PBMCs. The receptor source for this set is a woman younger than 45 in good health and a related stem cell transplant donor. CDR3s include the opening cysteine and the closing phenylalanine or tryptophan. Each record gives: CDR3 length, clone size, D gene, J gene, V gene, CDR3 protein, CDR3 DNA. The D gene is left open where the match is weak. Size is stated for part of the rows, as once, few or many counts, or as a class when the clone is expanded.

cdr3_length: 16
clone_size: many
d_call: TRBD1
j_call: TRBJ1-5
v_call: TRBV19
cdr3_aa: CASSIGQGRGNQPQHF
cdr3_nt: TGTGCCAGTAGTATAGGACAGGGAAGGGGCAATCAGCCCCAGCATTTT

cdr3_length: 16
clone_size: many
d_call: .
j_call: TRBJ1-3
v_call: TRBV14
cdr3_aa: CASSYRTSFSGNTIYF
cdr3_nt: TGTGCCAGCAGCTACCGGACATCTTTCTCTGGAAACACCATATATTTT

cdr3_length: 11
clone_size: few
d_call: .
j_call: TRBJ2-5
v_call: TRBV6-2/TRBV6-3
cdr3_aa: CASSYSETQYF
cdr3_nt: TGTGCCAGCAGTTATAGCGAGACCCAGTACTTC

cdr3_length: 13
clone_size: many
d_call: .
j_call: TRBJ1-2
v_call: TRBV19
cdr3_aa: CASSIQGLYGYTF
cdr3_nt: TGTGCCAGTAGTATCCAGGGGCTCTATGGCTACACCTTC

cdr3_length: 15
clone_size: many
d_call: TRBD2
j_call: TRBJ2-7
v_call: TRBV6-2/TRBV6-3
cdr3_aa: CASRRGTSGGTEQYF
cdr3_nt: TGTGCCAGCAGGAGGGGGACTAGCGGGGGAACGGAGCAGTACTTC

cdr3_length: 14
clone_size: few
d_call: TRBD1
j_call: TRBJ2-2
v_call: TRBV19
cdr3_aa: CALRKDRSTGELFF
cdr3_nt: TGTGCCCTTAGGAAGGACAGGTCAACCGGGGAGCTGTTTTTT

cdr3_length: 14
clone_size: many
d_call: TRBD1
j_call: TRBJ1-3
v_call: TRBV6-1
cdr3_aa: CASSELQGALAIYF
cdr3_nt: TGTGCCAGCAGTGAGCTACAGGGGGCACTAGCCATATATTTT

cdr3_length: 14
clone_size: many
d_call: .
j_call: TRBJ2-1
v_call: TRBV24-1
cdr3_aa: CATSDSQGINEQFF
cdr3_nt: TGTGCCACCAGTGATTCCCAGGGTATCAATGAGCAGTTCTTC

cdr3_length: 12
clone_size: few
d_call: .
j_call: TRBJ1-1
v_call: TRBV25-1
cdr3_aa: CATVKGSGEAFF
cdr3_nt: TGTGCCACCGTAAAGGGGTCAGGAGAAGCTTTCTTT

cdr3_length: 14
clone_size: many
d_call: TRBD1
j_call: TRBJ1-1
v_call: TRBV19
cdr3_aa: CASSPTGGDAEAFF
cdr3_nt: TGTGCCAGTAGCCCGACAGGGGGCGACGCTGAAGCTTTCTTT

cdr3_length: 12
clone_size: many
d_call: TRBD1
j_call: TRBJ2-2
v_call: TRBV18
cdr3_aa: CASSPRQGELFF
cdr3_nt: TGTGCCAGCTCACCCCGACAGGGAGAGCTGTTTTTT

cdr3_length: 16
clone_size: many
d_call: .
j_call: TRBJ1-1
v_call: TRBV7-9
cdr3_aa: CASSFGSQILNTEAFF
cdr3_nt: TGTGCCAGCAGCTTTGGCAGTCAAATACTGAACACTGAAGCTTTCTTT

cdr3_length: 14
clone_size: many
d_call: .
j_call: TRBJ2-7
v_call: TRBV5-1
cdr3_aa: CASSAADSLGEQYF
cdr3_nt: TGCGCCAGCAGCGCGGCGGACAGTCTCGGCGAGCAGTACTTC

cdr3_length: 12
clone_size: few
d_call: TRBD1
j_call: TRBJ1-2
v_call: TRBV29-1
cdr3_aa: CSVSDREAGYTF
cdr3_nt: TGCAGCGTTAGCGACAGGGAGGCTGGCTACACCTTC

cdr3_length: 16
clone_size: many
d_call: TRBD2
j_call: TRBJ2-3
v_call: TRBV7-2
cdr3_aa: CASSPGSGGVTDTQYF
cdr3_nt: TGTGCCAGCAGCCCCGGGAGCGGGGGGGTCACAGATACGCAGTATTTT

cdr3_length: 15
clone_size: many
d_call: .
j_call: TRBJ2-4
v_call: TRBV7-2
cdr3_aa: CASSLAGGVKNIQYF
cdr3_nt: TGTGCCAGCAGCTTAGCGGGGGGAGTCAAAAACATTCAGTACTTC

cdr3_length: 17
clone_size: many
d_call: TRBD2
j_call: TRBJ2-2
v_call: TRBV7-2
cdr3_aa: CASSSQLAGGPGGELFF
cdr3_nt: TGTGCCAGCAGCTCACAACTAGCGGGGGGGCCCGGCGGGGAGCTGTTTTTT

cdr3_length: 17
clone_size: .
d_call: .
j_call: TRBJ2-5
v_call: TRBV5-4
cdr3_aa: CASSFLGLAEAQETQYF
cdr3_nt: TGTGCCAGCAGCTTCCTCGGACTCGCGGAGGCCCAAGAGACCCAGTACTTC

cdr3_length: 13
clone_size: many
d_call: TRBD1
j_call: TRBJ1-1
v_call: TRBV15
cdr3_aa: CATSSTGGTEAFF
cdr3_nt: TGTGCCACCAGCAGTACAGGGGGCACTGAAGCTTTCTTT

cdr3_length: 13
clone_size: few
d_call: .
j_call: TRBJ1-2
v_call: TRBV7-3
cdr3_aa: CASSQGGVEGYTF
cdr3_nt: TGTGCCAGCAGCCAAGGCGGGGTTGAGGGCTACACCTTC

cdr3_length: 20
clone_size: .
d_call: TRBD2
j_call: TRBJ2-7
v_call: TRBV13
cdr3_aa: CASSATPGTSGGGSSYEQYF
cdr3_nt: TGTGCCAGCAGCGCCACACCCGGGACTAGCGGGGGGGGGAGTTCCTACGAGCAGTACTTC

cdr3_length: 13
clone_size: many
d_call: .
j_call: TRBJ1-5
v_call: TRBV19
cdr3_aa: CASRSGQNQPQHF
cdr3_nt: TGTGCCAGTAGGAGTGGACAAAATCAGCCCCAGCATTTT

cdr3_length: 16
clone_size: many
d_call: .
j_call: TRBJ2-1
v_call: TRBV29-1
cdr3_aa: CSVEGLTGEKYNEQFF
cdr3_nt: TGCAGCGTTGAAGGGTTGACAGGTGAAAAATACAATGAGCAGTTCTTC

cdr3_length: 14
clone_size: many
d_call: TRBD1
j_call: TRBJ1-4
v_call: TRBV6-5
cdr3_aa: CASRGRTGNEKLFF
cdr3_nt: TGTGCCAGCAGGGGAAGGACAGGAAATGAAAAACTGTTTTTT

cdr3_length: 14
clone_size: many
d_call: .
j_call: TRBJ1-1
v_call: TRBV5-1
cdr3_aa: CASSWRGGSTEAFF
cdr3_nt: TGCGCCAGCAGCTGGCGGGGAGGGAGCACTGAAGCTTTCTTT

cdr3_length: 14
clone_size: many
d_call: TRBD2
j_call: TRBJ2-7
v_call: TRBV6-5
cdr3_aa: CASSYSASGYEQYF
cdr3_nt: TGTGCCAGCAGTTACTCTGCTAGCGGCTACGAGCAGTACTTC

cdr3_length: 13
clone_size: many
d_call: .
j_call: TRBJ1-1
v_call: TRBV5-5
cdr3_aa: CASSLGPEGEAFF
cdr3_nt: TGTGCCAGCAGCCTGGGGCCAGAGGGTGAAGCTTTCTTT

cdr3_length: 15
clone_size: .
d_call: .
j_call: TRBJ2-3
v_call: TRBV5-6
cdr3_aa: CASSLRVGDTDTQYF
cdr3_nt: TGTGCCAGCAGCTTGCGCGTAGGGGATACAGATACGCAGTATTTT

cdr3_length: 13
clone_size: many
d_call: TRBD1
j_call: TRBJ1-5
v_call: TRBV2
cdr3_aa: CASRGTGEQPQHF
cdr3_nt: TGTGCCAGCAGAGGGACAGGGGAGCAGCCCCAGCATTTT

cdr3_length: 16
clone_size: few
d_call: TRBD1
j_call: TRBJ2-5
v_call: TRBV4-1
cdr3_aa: CASSHAGTGGEETQYF
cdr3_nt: TGCGCCAGCAGCCACGCCGGGACAGGGGGCGAGGAGACCCAGTACTTC

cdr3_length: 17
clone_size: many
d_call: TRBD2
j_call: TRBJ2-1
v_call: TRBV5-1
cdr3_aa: CASSFGTSGGASYEQFF
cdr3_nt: TGCGCCAGCAGCTTCGGGACTAGCGGGGGGGCCAGTTATGAGCAGTTCTTC

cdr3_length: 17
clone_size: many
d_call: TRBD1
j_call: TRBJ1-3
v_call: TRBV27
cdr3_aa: CASSGTGGYPDGNTIYF
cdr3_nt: TGTGCCAGCAGCGGGACAGGGGGTTATCCTGATGGAAACACCATATATTTT